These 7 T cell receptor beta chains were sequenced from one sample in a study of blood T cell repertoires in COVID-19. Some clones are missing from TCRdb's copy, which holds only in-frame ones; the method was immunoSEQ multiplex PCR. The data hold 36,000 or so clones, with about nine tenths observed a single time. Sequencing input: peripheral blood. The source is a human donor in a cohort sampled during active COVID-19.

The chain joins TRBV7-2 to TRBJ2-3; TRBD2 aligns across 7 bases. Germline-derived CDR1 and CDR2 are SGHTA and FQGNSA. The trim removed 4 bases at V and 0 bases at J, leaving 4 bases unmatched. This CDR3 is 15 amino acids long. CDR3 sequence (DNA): TGTGCCAGCAGCTCAGCTAGCGGTAGCACAGATACGCAGTATTTT. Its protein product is CASSSASGSTDTQYF.

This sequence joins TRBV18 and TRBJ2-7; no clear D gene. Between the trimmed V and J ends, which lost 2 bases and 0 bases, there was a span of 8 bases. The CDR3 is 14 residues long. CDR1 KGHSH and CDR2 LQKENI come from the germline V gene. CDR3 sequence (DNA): TGTGCCAGCTCACCATCTCACAGCTCCTACGAGCAGTACTTC. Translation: CASSPSHSSYEQYF.

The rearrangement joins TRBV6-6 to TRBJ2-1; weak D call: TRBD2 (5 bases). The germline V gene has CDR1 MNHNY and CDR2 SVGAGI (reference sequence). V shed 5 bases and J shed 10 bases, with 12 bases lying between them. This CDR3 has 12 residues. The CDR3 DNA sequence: TGTGCCAGCAGTACAAAGCGGCTAGAGCAGTTCTTC. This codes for CASSTKRLEQFF.

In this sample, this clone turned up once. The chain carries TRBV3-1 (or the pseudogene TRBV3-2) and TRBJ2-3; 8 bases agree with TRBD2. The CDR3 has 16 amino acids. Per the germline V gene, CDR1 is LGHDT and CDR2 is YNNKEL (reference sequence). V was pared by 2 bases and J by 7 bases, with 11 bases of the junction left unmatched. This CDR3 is CASSQNREGGAYTQYF. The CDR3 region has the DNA TGTGCCAGCAGCCAAAACCGGGAGGGGGGGGCATATACGCAGTATTTT.

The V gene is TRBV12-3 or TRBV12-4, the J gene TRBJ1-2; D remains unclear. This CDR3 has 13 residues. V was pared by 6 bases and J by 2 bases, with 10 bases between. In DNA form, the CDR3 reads TGTGCCAGCAGGACTAATTCCAACTATGGCTACACCTTC. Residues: CASRTNSNYGYTF.

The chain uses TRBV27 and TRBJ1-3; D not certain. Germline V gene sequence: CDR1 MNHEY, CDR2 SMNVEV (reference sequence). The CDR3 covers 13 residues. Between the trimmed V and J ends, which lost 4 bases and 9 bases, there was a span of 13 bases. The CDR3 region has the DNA TGTGCCAGCAGTTCCTGGGCAGGAGGCACCATATATTTT. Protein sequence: CASSSWAGGTIYF.

The CDR3 loop is CASSSGDGYTF. The DNA of the CDR3 is TGTGCCAGCAGCTCTGGAGATGGCTACACCTTC. The rearrangement uses TRBV11-2 and TRBJ1-2; D is ambiguous. V was clipped by 4 bases and J by 6 bases, with 6 bases between them. The germline V gene encodes CDR1 SGHAT and CDR2 FQNNGV. The CDR3 runs to 11 residues.